The source of this T cell receptor (beta chain) is a study of beta chain features in type 1 diabetes. Study-wide context: No patient-donor differences in age, gender, total cells or subset yield.

There are a few counts of this clone. The antigen remains unidentified. The CDR3 loop spans 13 amino acids. Germline V CDR1 and CDR2: SGHVS, FQNEAQ. The V end lost 6 bases, the J end lost 5 bases, and 13 bases lay between the germline ends. Study-wide results and limits: There was a moderate but significant shortening of TCRB CDR3s in all four CD4+ subsets of Type 1 diabetes patients.

The sequenced template was cDNA made from the entire isolated RNA. The repertoire was sequenced with immunoSEQ multiplex PCR; TCRdb's copy has only in-frame clones and lacks some. The data show under 400,000 clones, about 19% seen once. The chain joins TRBV7-8 to TRBJ2-5; tentative D call: TRBD1 (5 bases). Sequences were obtained from naive CD4+ T cells from blood. This receptor was taken from a woman aged 18-29 years in good health. CDR3 amino acids: CASRNRFGETQYF. The CDR3 nucleotides read TGTGCCAGCAGGAACAGGTTCGGGGAGACCCAGTACTTC.